This T cell receptor beta chain was profiled in a study of a mutant IDH1 vaccine in newly diagnosed glioma. A note on this clone: Its matching antigen is unknown.

Sequencing used immunoSEQ multiplex PCR; TCRdb keeps in-frame clones, though not all of them. The table lists tens of thousands of clones, 80% to 90% of them singletons. CDR3 size: 15 residues. Unmatched junction bases numbered 10, after V lost 2 bases and J lost 9 bases. The germline V gene encodes CDR1 MNHEY and CDR2 SVGAGI. Time point specified: week 35, safety follow-up. The investigators gave 300 ug of mutant IDH1 20-mer peptide in each vaccine dose, together with topical imiquimod. The receptor comes from a man aged 40-55 years with glioma. The chain couples TRBV6-5 to TRBJ2-4; TRBD2 matches 7 bases. The specimen was PBMCs, collected from a glioma patient whose treatment included an IDH1 peptide vaccine. In DNA, the CDR3 is TGTGCCAGCAGTTACGGCGCGGGGGTCAACAGCATTCAGTACTTC. The encoded protein is CASSYGAGVNSIQYF.